Below, 5 T cell receptor beta chains from the same sample are listed, as sequenced in a study of blood T cell repertoires in COVID-19. TCRdb's table, derived via immunoSEQ multiplex PCR, lists solely in-frame clones and lacks some. This table has roughly 330,000 clones, over 75% appearing once. Sequencing input: PBMCs or T cells enriched from blood (not recorded which). Receptors originate from a woman aged 30 to 39 who had recovered from COVID-19.

J is TRBJ1-2 and V is TRBV6-2 or TRBV6-3, with D unclear. The CDR3 covers 13 residues. Germline V gives CDR1 MNHEY, CDR2 SVGEGT. V lost 4 bases, J lost 3 bases, and 9 bases lay in between. CDR3 in DNA: TGTGCCAGCAGTTCTCCTCCCTACTATGGCTACACCTTC. This codes for CASSSPPYYGYTF.

The chain is built from TRBV11-2 and TRBJ1-1, with TRBD1 matching 8 bases. This CDR3 region has 15 residues. The J segment lost 5 bases and the V segment lost 5 bases, leaving 10 bases of the junction unmatched. In germline, CDR1 is SGHAT, CDR2 FQNNGV. The CDR3 sequence is CASSPIDRGYTEAFF. In DNA form, the CDR3 reads TGTGCCAGCAGCCCAATCGACAGGGGATATACTGAAGCTTTCTTT.

A remark on this clone: At the DNA level, this CDR3 is encoded by other sequences in the same sample as well. DNA for the CDR3: TGTGCCAGTAGTATAGACCGGGGCAATCAGCCCCAGCATTTT. Translation gives CASSIDRGNQPQHF. This chain links TRBV19 with TRBJ1-5, with no clear D. This CDR3 comprises 14 residues. Per the germline V gene, CDR1 is LNHDA and CDR2 is SQIVND (reference sequence). V lost 0 bases and J lost 2, with 5 bases in between. Complete variable domain (other parts from reference TRBV19 and TRBJ1-5): DGGITQSPKYLFRKEGQNVTLSCEQNLNHDAMYWYRQDPGQGLRLIYYSQIVNDFQKGDIAEGYSVSREKKESFPLTVTSAQKNPTAFYLCASSIDRGNQPQHFGDGTRLSIL.

V is TRBV2 and J is TRBJ1-2, with D unclear. In germline, CDR1 is SNHLY, CDR2 FYNNEI. Trimming removed 6 bases from V and 6 bases from J, with 14 bases in between. The CDR3 contains 13 residues. The CDR3 loop is CASSLLGDHGYTF. The CDR3 DNA follows: TGTGCCAGCAGCCTGTTAGGAGACCATGGCTACACCTTC.

This clone came up a few times. The chain joins TRBV5-1 to TRBJ1-1, with TRBD1 matching over 9 bases. The CDR3 loop spans 16 amino acids. With 5 bases clipped from V and 0 bases from J, the junction kept 8 bases outside the gene matches. The germline CDR1 and CDR2 sequences are SGHRS and YFSETQ. This CDR3 reads CASRTGTGPMNTEAFF. The CDR3 DNA follows: TGCGCCAGCAGGACCGGGACAGGGCCCATGAACACTGAAGCTTTCTTT.